These T cell receptor beta chains were read from a single sample in a study of T cell repertoires in cytomegalovirus infection. TCRdb itself ran the reads through MiXCR, one entry per CDR3 protein. The table lists roughly 640,000 distinct CDR3 sequences, 20% to 25% of them singletons. Sequenced material: CD8+ T cells from PBMCs. The receptor source for this set is a human donor in good health (CMV status not recorded). Some clones in this sample may be carry-over from other donors' samples. The CDR3 runs from the conserved cysteine through the conserved F or W. A D gene is named only where the DNA matches it firmly. The listing skips clone size in some rows; elsewhere it reads once, few, many or a size class.

V	D	J	size	CDR3	DNA
TRBV7-9	-	TRBJ2-7	-	CASSLKGWNEQYF	TGTGCCAGCAGCTTGAAAGGGTGGAACGAGCAGTACTTC
TRBV4-2	-	TRBJ2-1	-	CASSQEGGLGYEQFF	TGTGCCAGCAGCCAAGAGGGGGGGCTAGGGTATGAGCAGTTCTTC
TRBV7-8	TRBD2	TRBJ2-7	many	CASSLEVAGMTYEQYF	TGTGCCAGCAGCTTAGAGGTAGCGGGGATGACCTACGAGCAGTACTTC
TRBV6-2/TRBV6-3	-	TRBJ2-5	-	CASSTLRGGLPEETQYF	TGTGCCAGCAGTACCCTACGAGGCGGGTTACCGGAAGAGACCCAGTACTTC
TRBV5-1	TRBD1	TRBJ2-2	few	CASSSRDSFTGELFF	TGCGCCAGCAGCTCCCGGGACAGCTTCACCGGGGAGCTGTTTTTT
TRBV27	-	TRBJ2-5	-	CASSFISRGEETQYF	TGTGCCAGCAGTTTTATCTCCAGGGGCGAAGAGACCCAGTACTTC
TRBV7-9	-	TRBJ2-2	many	CASSSPRESDTGELFF	TGTGCCAGCAGCTCACCTAGGGAATCGGACACCGGGGAGCTGTTTTTT
TRBV6-6	-	TRBJ1-2	few	CASSYSWDILNPYGYTF	TGTGCCAGCAGTTACTCGTGGGACATCTTAAACCCCTATGGCTACACCTTC
TRBV28	-	TRBJ2-5	few	CATLDTRGTQYF	TGTGCCACCTTGGACACCAGAGGGACCCAGTACTTC
TRBV2	-	TRBJ2-1	many	CASKTGIGDNEQFF	TGTGCCAGCAAGACGGGGATCGGCGACAATGAGCAGTTCTTC
TRBV12-3/TRBV12-4	TRBD1	TRBJ1-2	many	CASQTGDAYTF	TGTGCCAGCCAAACAGGGGACGCCTACACCTTC
TRBV20-1	-	TRBJ2-5	-	CSASPVPQETQYF	TGCAGTGCTAGCCCCGTCCCCCAAGAGACCCAGTACTTC
TRBV29-1	-	TRBJ1-1	-	CSIKTGNTEAFF	TGCAGCATCAAGACAGGAAACACTGAAGCTTTCTTT
TRBV2	-	TRBJ2-3	few	CATRMRQSTDTQYF	TGTGCCACCAGGATGAGACAGAGCACAGATACGCAGTATTTT
TRBV7-2	TRBD1	TRBJ1-5	many	CASSRDRGTGQPQHF	TGTGCCAGCAGCCGAGACAGGGGGACTGGTCAGCCCCAGCATTTT
TRBV7-9	-	TRBJ1-2	few	CASSLVPDYTF	TGTGCCAGCAGCTTAGTTCCGGACTACACCTTC
TRBV29-1	-	TRBJ2-7	-	CSVEDMNEQYF	TGCAGCGTTGAAGATATGAACGAGCAGTACTTC
TRBV3-1	-	TRBJ1-5	few	CASSQVHRANQPQHF	TGTGCCAGCAGCCAAGTTCACAGGGCCAATCAGCCCCAGCATTTT
TRBV6-5	TRBD2	TRBJ2-3	many	CATLGLGSDTQYF	TGTGCCACCCTAGGACTAGGGTCAGATACGCAGTATTTT
TRBV19	TRBD1	TRBJ2-3	few	CASSITTRDSQIDTQYF	TGTGCCAGTAGTATCACAACCCGGGACAGCCAAATAGATACGCAGTATTTT
TRBV14	TRBD2	TRBJ2-1	few	CASSQGPLSGGDYNEQFF	TGTGCCAGCAGCCAAGGACCCCTTAGCGGGGGGGACTACAATGAGCAGTTCTTC
TRBV12-3/TRBV12-4	-	TRBJ2-3	many	CASSLEADTDTQYF	TGTGCCAGCAGTTTAGAAGCAGACACAGATACGCAGTATTTT
TRBV7-2	TRBD2	TRBJ2-7	-	CASSLRGLAELTYEQYF	TGTGCCAGCAGCTTAAGAGGGCTAGCGGAGTTAACTTACGAGCAGTACTTC
TRBV7-9	-	TRBJ2-2	many	CASSGGLNTGELFF	TGTGCCAGCAGCGGGGGCCTTAACACCGGGGAGCTGTTTTTT
TRBV28	TRBD2	TRBJ2-1	-	CASSFDQRGYNEQFF	TGTGCCAGCAGTTTTGACCAGCGGGGATACAATGAGCAGTTCTTC
TRBV29-1	-	TRBJ1-1	-	CSVEDTRQVHTEAFF	TGCAGCGTTGAAGACACCAGACAGGTGCACACTGAAGCTTTCTTT
TRBV6-2/TRBV6-3	-	TRBJ2-1	-	CASVSPRSYNEQFF	TGTGCCAGCGTCTCACCCCGTTCCTACAATGAGCAGTTCTTC
TRBV7-2	-	TRBJ1-1	many	CASSLEQFTEAFF	TGTGCCAGCAGCTTAGAACAGTTCACTGAAGCTTTCTTT
TRBV14	-	TRBJ1-5	-	CASSHQYQPQHF	TGTGCCAGCAGCCACCAGTATCAGCCCCAGCATTTT
TRBV6-6	TRBD2	TRBJ2-1	few	CASSLTPSGGHPSYNEQFF	TGTGCCAGCAGCCTTACTCCCAGCGGGGGCCACCCCTCCTACAATGAGCAGTTCTTC
TRBV28	-	TRBJ1-5	few	CASSSDLQPQHF	TGTGCCAGCAGTTCTGACCTTCAGCCCCAGCATTTT
TRBV6-5	TRBD2	TRBJ2-5	few	CASSKDRDGGLDGTQYF	TGTGCCAGCAGTAAAGACCGGGACGGGGGGTTAGACGGGACCCAGTACTTC
TRBV7-9	-	TRBJ1-2	many	CASSPTLGSQSHGYTF	TGTGCCAGCAGCCCAACGCTGGGATCGCAAAGTCATGGCTACACCTTC
TRBV28	-	TRBJ1-6	few	CASRSPRSSYNSPLHF	TGTGCCAGCAGGTCACCGAGGAGCTCCTATAATTCACCCCTCCACTTT
TRBV4-1	TRBD1	TRBJ2-2	many	CASSQGTGDSWTGELFF	TGTGCCAGCAGCCAGGGGACAGGGGATTCATGGACCGGGGAGCTGTTTTTT
TRBV6-5	-	TRBJ1-4	once	CASSLGGAEKLFF	TGTGCCAGCAGTTTGGGGGGGGCTGAAAAACTGTTTTTT
TRBV13	-	TRBJ1-1	many	CASSFAANTEAFF	TGTGCCAGCAGCTTCGCGGCGAACACTGAAGCTTTCTTT
TRBV7-2	-	TRBJ1-5	many	CASSSAGAGYQPQHF	TGTGCCAGCAGCTCGGCGGGGGCGGGATATCAGCCCCAGCATTTT
TRBV5-6	-	TRBJ2-1	few	CASSPGLFDNEQFF	TGTGCCAGCAGCCCGGGACTCTTCGACAATGAGCAGTTCTTC
TRBV9	-	TRBJ2-4	few	CASSVGVSRGNIQYF	TGTGCCAGCAGCGTAGGGGTGAGCCGGGGAAACATTCAGTACTTC
TRBV7-9	-	TRBJ1-1	few	CASSPPGLKGTEAFF	TGTGCCAGCAGCCCCCCGGGACTAAAAGGCACTGAAGCTTTCTTT
TRBV4-3	TRBD1	TRBJ1-2	-	CASSQLGQGPTNYGYTF	TGCGCCAGCAGCCAACTGGGACAGGGGCCCACTAACTATGGCTACACCTTC
TRBV5-1	-	TRBJ1-2	-	CASSLAGQGGNIGYTF	TGCGCCAGCAGCTTGGCCGGCCAGGGAGGTAATATTGGCTACACCTTC
TRBV29-1	TRBD1	TRBJ2-7	few	CSVETGDQYEQYF	TGCAGCGTTGAGACAGGGGACCAATACGAGCAGTACTTC
TRBV19	-	TRBJ2-1	few	CASSIYSDTYNEQFF	TGTGCCAGTAGTATATACAGCGACACCTACAATGAGCAGTTCTTC
TRBV23-1	-	TRBJ1-5	few	CASSQSGVQPQHF	TGCGCCAGCAGTCAATCGGGGGTCCAGCCCCAGCATTTT
TRBV27	-	TRBJ2-1	-	CASSLSPGMNEQFF	TGTGCCAGCAGTTTATCGCCAGGGATGAATGAGCAGTTCTTC
TRBV11-2	-	TRBJ1-6	-	CASNLMPVGLDSPLHF	TGTGCCAGCAACTTAATGCCGGTGGGGCTTGATTCACCCCTCCACTTT
TRBV7-2	-	TRBJ1-5	many	CASSLARASSNQPQHF	TGTGCCAGCAGCTTAGCCAGGGCCTCTAGCAATCAGCCCCAGCATTTT
TRBV20-1	-	TRBJ1-2	-	CSATFHPNYGYTF	TGCAGTGCGACATTTCATCCTAACTATGGCTACACCTTC
TRBV6-1	-	TRBJ1-2	-	CASSEWGDRYGYIF	TGTGCCAGCAGTGAATGGGGGGATCGCTATGGCTACATCTTC
TRBV28	TRBD1	TRBJ1-6	few	CASSSLGTGGLPLHF	TGTGCCAGCAGTTCCCTCGGGACAGGAGGCTTGCCCCTCCACTTT
TRBV20-1	-	TRBJ1-2	once	CSARPFVIRGENYGYTF	TGCAGTGCTAGGCCATTTGTGATAAGGGGTGAGAACTATGGCTACACCTTC
TRBV6-6	-	TRBJ2-7	-	CASSPSPGPQYF	TGTGCCAGCAGTCCAAGCCCGGGACCGCAGTACTTC
TRBV15	-	TRBJ2-4	few	CATGQSGKLGNIQYF	TGTGCCACCGGGCAATCAGGAAAGCTGGGAAACATTCAGTACTTC
TRBV10-3	TRBD1	TRBJ2-3	few	CAISAGGTGATDTQYF	TGTGCCATCAGTGCGGGCGGGACAGGGGCAACAGATACGCAGTATTTT
TRBV10-3	-	TRBJ1-1	-	CAISESRGQGLNTEAFF	TGTGCCATCAGTGAGTCGCGGGGGCAGGGGTTGAACACTGAAGCTTTCTTT
TRBV7-9	-	TRBJ1-4	few	CASIEPSSEKLFF	TGTGCCAGCATCGAACCTAGCAGTGAAAAACTGTTTTTT